This entry features one T cell receptor beta chain sequence. This sample was taken from a study of blood T cell repertoires in COVID-19. Across the whole study: Sources were T cells, B-cell-depleted T cells, or PBMCs; the material itself was cDNA or gDNA.

Assay: immunoSEQ multiplex PCR; the TCRdb copy retains only in-frame clones and omits some. This sample yields some 57,000 clones, of which 65% to 90% are seen a single time; 9.5% to 13% belongs to the top ten. The source of this sequence is a human donor in a cohort sampled during active COVID-19. Sequencing was carried out using peripheral blood.

The CDR3 here is CSGRVNTEAFF. CDR3 DNA sequence: TGCAGTGGACGGGTGAACACTGAAGCTTTCTTT. The rearrangement joins TRBV20-1 to TRBJ1-1; no definite D call. The V end was cut by 7 bases, the J end by 0 bases, with 6 bases between. Germline CDR1 and CDR2: DFQATT and SNEGSKA (reference sequence). The CDR3 is made up of 11 amino acids.